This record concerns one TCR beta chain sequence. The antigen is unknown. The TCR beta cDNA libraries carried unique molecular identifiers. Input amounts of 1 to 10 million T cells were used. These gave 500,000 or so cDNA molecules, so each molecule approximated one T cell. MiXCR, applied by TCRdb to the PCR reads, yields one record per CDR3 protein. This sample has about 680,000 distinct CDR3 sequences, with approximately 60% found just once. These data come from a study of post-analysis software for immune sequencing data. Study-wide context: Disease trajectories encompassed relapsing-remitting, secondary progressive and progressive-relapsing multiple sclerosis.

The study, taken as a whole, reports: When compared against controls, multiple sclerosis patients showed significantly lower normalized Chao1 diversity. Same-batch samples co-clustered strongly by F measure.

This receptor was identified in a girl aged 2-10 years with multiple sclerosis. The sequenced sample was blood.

The CDR3 reads CASSLGTGSNSPLHF. CDR3 nucleotide sequence: TGTGCCAGCAGTTTAGGGACAGGGTCCAATTCACCCCTCCACTTT. This chain connects TRBV12-3 or TRBV12-4 to TRBJ1-6; TRBD1 matches 8 bases. Trimming cost V 1 base and J 7 bases; bases outside gene matches: 3. CDR3 size: 15 residues.